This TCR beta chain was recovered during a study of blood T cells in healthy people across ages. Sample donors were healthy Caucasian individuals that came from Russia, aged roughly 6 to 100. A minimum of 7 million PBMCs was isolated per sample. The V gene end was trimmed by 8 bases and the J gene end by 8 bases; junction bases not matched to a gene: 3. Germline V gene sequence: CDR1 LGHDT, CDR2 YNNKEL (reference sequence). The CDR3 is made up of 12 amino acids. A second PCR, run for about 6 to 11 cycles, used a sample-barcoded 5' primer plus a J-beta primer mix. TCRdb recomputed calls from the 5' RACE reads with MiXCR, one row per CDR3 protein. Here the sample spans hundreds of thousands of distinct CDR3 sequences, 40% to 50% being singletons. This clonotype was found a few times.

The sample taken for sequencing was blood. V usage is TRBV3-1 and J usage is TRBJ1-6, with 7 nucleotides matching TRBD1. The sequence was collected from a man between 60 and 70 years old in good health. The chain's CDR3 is CASGTEYSPLHF. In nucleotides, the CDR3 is TGTGCCAGCGGGACAGAATATTCACCCCTCCACTTT.